This T cell receptor (beta chain) was identified in a study of blood T cell repertoires in COVID-19. In the study overall: The United States, Italy and Spain were the sources of the acute and convalescent COVID-19 samples. PBMCs, B-cell-depleted T cells, or T cells were the source of the cDNA or gDNA that made up the material.

In the original analysis: By means of reference gene primer amplification, nucleated cell counts were estimated. Sequencing was performed with immunoSEQ multiplex PCR; in TCRdb, only in-frame clones are kept and a portion is missing. The DNA gave D and trimming, while V, J and clone size come from that table. This sample has about 97,000 clones, with approximately 90% found just once. Trimming stripped 3 bases from V and 3 bases from J, with 11 bases between. Germline V lookup: CDR1 MNHEY, CDR2 SVGAGI. CDR3 length equals 14 residues. This rearrangement joins TRBV6-5 to TRBJ1-1, with TRBD1 as a possible D gene (6 bases). The TCR originated in a man aged 60 to 75 with acute or convalescent COVID-19. Specimen: peripheral blood. CDR3 DNA: TGTGCCAGCAGTTATCAGACAGGCTACACTGAAGCTTTCTTT. Its translation is CASSYQTGYTEAFF.